This TCR beta chain was recovered during a study of CD8 T cells in Susac syndrome. Random hexamers were used to reverse transcribe the RNA input (roughly 0.5 to 1 ug). Each CDR3 protein gets one entry after TCRdb re-called the immunoSEQ multiplex PCR reads with MiXCR. In the table there are 250,000 to 300,000 distinct CDR3 sequences, over 75% of which are singletons. Per germline, CDR1 SGHTA and CDR2 FQGNSA. The CDR3 loop spans 8 amino acids. This receptor was taken from a human donor with multiple sclerosis. Sequencing used CD8+ T cells from PBMCs. The chain recombines TRBV7-2 with TRBJ2-1; D unresolved. CDR3 amino acids: CGDNEQFF. The DNA for the CDR3 is TGTGGAGACAATGAGCAGTTCTTC.